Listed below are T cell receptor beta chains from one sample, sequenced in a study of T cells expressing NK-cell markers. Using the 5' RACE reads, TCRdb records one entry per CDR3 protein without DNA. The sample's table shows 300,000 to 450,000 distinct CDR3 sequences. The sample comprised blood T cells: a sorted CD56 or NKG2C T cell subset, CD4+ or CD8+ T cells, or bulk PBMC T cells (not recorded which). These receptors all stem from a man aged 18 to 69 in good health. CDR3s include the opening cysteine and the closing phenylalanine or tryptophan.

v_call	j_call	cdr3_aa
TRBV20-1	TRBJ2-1	CSAKTGGNLYNEQFF
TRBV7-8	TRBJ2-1	CASSLARTQFF
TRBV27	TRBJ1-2	CASRPARRGGYGYTF
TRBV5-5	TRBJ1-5	CASSLAAGASGQPQHF
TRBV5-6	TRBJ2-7	CASRPDRTHYEQYF
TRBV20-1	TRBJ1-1	CSARDPYKSTEAFF
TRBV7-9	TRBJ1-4	CASSLRDSENEKLFF
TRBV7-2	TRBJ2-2	CASSLSGGGHTGELFF
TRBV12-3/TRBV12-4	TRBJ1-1	CASSPGQAYTEAFF
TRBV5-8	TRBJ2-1	CASSAGTVEGNEQFF
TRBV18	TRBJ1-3	CASSPLRTDSGNTIYF
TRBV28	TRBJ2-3	CASSAPHGDDLDTQYF
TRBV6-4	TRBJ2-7	CASKQGTEYEQYF
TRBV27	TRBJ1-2	CASSPFSGASDGYTF
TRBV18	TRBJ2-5	CASRPGLASETQYF
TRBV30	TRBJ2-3	CAWSIAGVRTDTQYF
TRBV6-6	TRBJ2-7	CASRRDTPYEQYF
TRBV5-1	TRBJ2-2	CASSSSGGNTGELFF
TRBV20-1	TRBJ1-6	CSATRSTGSPLHF
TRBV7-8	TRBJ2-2	CASSLAPASGVTGELFF
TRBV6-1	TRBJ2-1	CASSEARQPLYNEQFF
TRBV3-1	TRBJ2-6	CASSHASSNVLTF
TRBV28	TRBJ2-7	CASSKSGIRGDEQYF
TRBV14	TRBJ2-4	CASSQQTGDKNIQYF
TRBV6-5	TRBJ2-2	CASSYSSRGVTGELFF
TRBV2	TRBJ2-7	CASTLDPDRSYEQYF
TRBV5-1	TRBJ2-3	CASSLARDRVEDTQYF
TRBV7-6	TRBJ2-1	CASSIRDGDYNEQFF
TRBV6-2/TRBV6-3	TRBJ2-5	CAIGLAGAQSTQYF
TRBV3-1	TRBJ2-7	CASSQDLNAYEQYF
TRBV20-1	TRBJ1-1	CSAQGQGDTEAFF
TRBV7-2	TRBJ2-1	CASSSPTGSPNEQFF
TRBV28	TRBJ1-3	CASSPGGSRNTIYF
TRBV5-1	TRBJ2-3	CASRKIVTGTDTQYF
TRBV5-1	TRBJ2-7	CASSLAIHSYEQYF
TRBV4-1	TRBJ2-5	CASQASGTLQETQYF
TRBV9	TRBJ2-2	CASSVGGRGGTGELFF
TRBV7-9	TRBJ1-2	CASSTYGAQGWDTF
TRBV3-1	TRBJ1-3	CASRPGGAVDTIYF
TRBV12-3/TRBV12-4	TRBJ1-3	CASSHTAGAESGNTIYF
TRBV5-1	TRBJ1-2	CASSLAVGGGIYGYTF
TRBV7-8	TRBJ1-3	CASSLRSVGPGNTIYF